This TCR beta chain was captured in a study of shared clonotypes between healthy human individuals. Study details: A couple of female and three male donors aged 18 to 49 were enrolled.

Germline V lookup: CDR1 SGHNT, CDR2 YYREEE (reference sequence). V gave up 4 bases and J gave up 7 bases, with 9 bases separating them. The CDR3 extends over 12 amino acids. The repertoire was sequenced with immunoSEQ multiplex PCR; TCRdb's copy has only in-frame clones and lacks some. The repertoire holds 2,500,000 or so clones, with under 95% as singletons. The sample comprised naive CD4+ T cells from PBMCs. Documented subset: CD45RA+ positively selected. The chain links TRBV5-4 to TRBJ2-1; D call uncertain. The sequence was collected from a man younger than 30 in good health. Some clones in this sample may be carry-over from other donors' samples. The DNA of the CDR3 is TGTGCCAGCAGCCAACGTAGTAATGAGCAGTTCTTC. Its translation: CASSQRSNEQFF. The full variable domain, in which reference TRBV5-4 and TRBJ2-1 provide the parts outside the CDR3, is ETGVTQSPTHLIKTRGQQVTLRCSSQSGHNTVSWYQQALGQGPQFIFQYYREEENGRGNFPPRFSGLQFPNYSSELNVNALELDDSALYLCASSQRSNEQFFGPGTRLTVL.